The present T cell receptor (beta chain) was sequenced within a study of T cells after yellow fever vaccination. Germline-derived CDR1 and CDR2 are SGHRS and YFSETQ. V lost 3 bases and J lost 0, with 31 bases in between. The CDR3 sequence is 21 residues long. Generation of TCR cDNA used 5'RACE template switching (which added a universal primer site and UMIs). TCRdb reprocessed the 5' RACE reads via MiXCR and lists one record per CDR3 protein. Here the sample spans 450,000 to 600,000 distinct CDR3 sequences, 13% being singletons. The specimen was PBMCs, collected on the day of the yellow fever booster vaccination. This sequence joins TRBV5-1 and TRBJ2-7, with D maybe TRBD1 (7 bases). This TCR was sampled from a man aged 30-40 years who received the YFV17D yellow fever vaccine. CDR3 nucleotide sequence: TGCGCCAGCAGCTACCTAACATTCGACAGGGCGCTAGCGCCGAGCTCCTACGAGCAGTACTTC. Its translation is CASSYLTFDRALAPSSYEQYF.